This T cell receptor (beta chain) was found in a study of radiotherapy plus CTLA-4 blockade in lung cancer. Study-wide background: For approximately 19% of patients, objective responses occurred, and about 33% had disease control.

Profiled with immunoSEQ multiplex PCR; TCRdb holds only in-frame clones, not every one. The sample holds some 90,000 clones, around 83% seen once. This CDR3 is 11 amino acids long. The ends were cut back, 4 bases at V and 4 bases at J, with 5 bases in the middle. The germline CDR1 and CDR2 sequences are MNHEY and SVGAGI. This clonotype was sampled from a human donor with non-small cell lung cancer who had stable disease on radiotherapy plus ipilimumab. The input for sequencing was peripheral blood, taken from a patient treated with radiotherapy plus ipilimumab. The V gene is TRBV6-5, the J gene TRBJ2-7, with D unclear. The CDR3 is CASSSKYEQYF. In DNA, the CDR3 is TGTGCCAGCAGTTCTAAGTACGAGCAGTACTTC.